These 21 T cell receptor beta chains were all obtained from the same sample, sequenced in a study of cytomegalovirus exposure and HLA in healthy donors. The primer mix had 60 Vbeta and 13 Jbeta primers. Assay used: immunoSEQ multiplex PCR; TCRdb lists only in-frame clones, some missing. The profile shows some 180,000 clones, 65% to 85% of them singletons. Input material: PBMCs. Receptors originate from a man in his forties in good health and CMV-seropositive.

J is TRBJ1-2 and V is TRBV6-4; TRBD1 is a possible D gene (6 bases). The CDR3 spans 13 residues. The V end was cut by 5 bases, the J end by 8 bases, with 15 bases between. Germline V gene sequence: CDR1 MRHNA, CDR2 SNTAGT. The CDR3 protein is CASSPQSGGGYTF. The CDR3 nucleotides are TGTGCCAGCAGTCCCCAGTCTGGGGGCGGCTACACCTTC.

The DNA of the CDR3 is TGTGCCAGCAGTGAAGTTTGGCCAGGGGGCGGTTTAACTGAAGCTTTCTTT. Translating gives CASSEVWPGGGLTEAFF. The chain joins TRBV6-1 to TRBJ1-1, with TRBD1 matching over 8 bases. V was pared by 1 base and J by 5 bases, with 12 bases of the junction left unmatched. Looked up from germline, CDR1 is MNHNS and CDR2 is SASEGT. The CDR3 runs to 17 residues.

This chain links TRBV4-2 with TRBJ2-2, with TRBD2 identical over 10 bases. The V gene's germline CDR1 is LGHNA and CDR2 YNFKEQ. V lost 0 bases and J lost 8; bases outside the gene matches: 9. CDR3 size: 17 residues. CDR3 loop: CASSQDSGTSARGELFF. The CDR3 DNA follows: TGTGCCAGCAGCCAAGACTCCGGGACTAGCGCCCGGGGGGAGCTGTTTTTT.

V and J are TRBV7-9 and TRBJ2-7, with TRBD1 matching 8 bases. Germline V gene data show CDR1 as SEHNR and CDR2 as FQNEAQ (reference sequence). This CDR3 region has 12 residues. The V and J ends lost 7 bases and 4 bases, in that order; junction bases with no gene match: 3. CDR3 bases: TGTGCCAGCAACAGGGGGGAATACGAGCAGTACTTC. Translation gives CASNRGEYEQYF.

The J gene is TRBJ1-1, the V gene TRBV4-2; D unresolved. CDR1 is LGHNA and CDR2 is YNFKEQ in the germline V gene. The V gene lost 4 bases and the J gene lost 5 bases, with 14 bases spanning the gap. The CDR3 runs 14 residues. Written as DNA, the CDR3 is TGTGCCAGCAGCCCCTTTGGGTCGAGGACTGAAGCTTTCTTT. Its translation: CASSPFGSRTEAFF.

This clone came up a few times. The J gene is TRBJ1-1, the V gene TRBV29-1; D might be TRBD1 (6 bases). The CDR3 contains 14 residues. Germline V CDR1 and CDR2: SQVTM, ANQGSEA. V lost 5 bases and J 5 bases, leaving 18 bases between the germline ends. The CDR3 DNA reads TGCAGCGTTAGCTTAGGGGGGGATGGAACTGAAGCTTTCTTT. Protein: CSVSLGGDGTEAFF.

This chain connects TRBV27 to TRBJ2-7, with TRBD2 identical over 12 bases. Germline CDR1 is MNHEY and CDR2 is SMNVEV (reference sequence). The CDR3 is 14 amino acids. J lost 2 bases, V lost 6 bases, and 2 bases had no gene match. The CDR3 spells CASSRTSGAYEQYF. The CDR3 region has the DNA TGTGCCAGCAGCAGGACTAGCGGGGCCTACGAGCAGTACTTC.

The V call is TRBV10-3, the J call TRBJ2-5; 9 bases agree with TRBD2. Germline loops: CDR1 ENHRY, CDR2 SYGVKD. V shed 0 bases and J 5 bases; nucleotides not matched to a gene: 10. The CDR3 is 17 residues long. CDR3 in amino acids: CAISESGVTSGGETQYF. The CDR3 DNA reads TGTGCCATCAGTGAGTCGGGTGTGACTAGCGGTGGGGAGACCCAGTACTTC.

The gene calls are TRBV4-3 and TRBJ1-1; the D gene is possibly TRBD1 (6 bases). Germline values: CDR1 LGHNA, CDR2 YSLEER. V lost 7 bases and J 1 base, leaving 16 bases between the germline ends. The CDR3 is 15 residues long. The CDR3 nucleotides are TGCGCCAGCACCGAGACGGGACAATCGAACACTGAAGCTTTCTTT. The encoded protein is CASTETGQSNTEAFF.

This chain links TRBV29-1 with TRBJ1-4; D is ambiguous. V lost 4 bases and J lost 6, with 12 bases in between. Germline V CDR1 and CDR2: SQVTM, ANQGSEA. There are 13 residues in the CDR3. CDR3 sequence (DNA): TGCAGCGTTGCGGCCGTGAGGGATGAAAAACTGTTTTTT. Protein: CSVAAVRDEKLFF.

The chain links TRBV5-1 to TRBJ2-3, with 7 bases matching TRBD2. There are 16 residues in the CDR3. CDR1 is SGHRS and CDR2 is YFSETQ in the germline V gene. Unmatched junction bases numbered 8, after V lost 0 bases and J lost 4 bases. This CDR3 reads CASSLGGREDADTQYF. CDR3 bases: TGCGCCAGCAGCTTGGGTGGGAGGGAGGACGCAGATACGCAGTATTTT.

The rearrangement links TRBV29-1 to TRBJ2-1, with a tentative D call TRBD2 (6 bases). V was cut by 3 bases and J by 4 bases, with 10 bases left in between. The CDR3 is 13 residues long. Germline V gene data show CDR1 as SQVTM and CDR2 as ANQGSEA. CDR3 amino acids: CSVEDGGYNEQFF. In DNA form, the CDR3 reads TGCAGCGTTGAGGACGGAGGGTACAATGAGCAGTTCTTC.

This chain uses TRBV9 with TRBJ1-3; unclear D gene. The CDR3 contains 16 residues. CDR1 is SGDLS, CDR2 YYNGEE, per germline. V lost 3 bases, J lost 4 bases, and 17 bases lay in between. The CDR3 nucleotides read TGTGCCAGCAGCGGAGATGCCCGGGGTGGAGGAAACACCATATATTTT. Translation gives CASSGDARGGGNTIYF.

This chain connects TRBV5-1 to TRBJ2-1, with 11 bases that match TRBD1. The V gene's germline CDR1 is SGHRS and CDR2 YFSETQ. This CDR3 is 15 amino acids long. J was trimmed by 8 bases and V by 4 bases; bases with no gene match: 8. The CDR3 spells CASSLGTGGTDEQFF. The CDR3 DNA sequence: TGCGCCAGCAGCCTAGGGACAGGGGGTACCGATGAGCAGTTCTTC.

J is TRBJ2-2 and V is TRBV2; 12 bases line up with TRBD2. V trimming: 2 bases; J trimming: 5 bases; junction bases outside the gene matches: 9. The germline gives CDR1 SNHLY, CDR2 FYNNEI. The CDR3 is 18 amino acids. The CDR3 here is CASSELRLAGGVTGELFF. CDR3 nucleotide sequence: TGTGCCAGCAGTGAATTGCGTCTAGCGGGAGGGGTAACCGGGGAGCTGTTTTTT.

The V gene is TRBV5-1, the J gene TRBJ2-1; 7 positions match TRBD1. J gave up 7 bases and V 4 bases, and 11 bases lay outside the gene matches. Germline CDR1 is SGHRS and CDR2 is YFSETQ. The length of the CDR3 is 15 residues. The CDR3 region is CASSGQTGPENEQFF. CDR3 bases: TGCGCCAGCAGCGGTCAGACAGGGCCGGAGAATGAGCAGTTCTTC.

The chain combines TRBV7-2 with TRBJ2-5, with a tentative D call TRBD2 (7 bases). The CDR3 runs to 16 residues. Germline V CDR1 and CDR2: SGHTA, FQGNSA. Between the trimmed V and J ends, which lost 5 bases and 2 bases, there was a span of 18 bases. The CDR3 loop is CASSHPGGPLQETQYF. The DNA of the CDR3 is TGTGCCAGCAGCCACCCGGGGGGCCCTCTACAAGAGACCCAGTACTTC.

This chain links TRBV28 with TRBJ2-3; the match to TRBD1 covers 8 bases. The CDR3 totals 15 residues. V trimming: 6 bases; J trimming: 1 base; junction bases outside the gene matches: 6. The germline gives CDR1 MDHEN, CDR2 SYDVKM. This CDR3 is CASSPTGEGTDTQYF. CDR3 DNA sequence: TGTGCCAGCAGCCCGACAGGGGAGGGCACAGATACGCAGTATTTT.

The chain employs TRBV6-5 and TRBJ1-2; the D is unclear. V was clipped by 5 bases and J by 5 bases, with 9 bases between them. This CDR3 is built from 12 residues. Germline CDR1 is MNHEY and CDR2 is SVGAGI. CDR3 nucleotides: TGTGCCAGCAGTCTAGACTCTTATGGCTACACCTTC. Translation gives CASSLDSYGYTF.

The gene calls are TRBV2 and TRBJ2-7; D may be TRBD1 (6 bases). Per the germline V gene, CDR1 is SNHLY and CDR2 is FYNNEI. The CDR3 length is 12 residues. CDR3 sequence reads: CALGQGTYEQYF. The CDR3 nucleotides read TGTGCACTAGGGCAGGGGACCTACGAGCAGTACTTC.

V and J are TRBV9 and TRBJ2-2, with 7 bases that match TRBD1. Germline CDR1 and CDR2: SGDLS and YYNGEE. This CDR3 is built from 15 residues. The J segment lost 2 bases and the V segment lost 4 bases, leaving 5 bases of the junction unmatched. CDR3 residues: CASSPNRGNTGELFF. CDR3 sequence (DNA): TGTGCCAGCAGCCCCAACAGGGGCAACACCGGGGAGCTGTTTTTT.